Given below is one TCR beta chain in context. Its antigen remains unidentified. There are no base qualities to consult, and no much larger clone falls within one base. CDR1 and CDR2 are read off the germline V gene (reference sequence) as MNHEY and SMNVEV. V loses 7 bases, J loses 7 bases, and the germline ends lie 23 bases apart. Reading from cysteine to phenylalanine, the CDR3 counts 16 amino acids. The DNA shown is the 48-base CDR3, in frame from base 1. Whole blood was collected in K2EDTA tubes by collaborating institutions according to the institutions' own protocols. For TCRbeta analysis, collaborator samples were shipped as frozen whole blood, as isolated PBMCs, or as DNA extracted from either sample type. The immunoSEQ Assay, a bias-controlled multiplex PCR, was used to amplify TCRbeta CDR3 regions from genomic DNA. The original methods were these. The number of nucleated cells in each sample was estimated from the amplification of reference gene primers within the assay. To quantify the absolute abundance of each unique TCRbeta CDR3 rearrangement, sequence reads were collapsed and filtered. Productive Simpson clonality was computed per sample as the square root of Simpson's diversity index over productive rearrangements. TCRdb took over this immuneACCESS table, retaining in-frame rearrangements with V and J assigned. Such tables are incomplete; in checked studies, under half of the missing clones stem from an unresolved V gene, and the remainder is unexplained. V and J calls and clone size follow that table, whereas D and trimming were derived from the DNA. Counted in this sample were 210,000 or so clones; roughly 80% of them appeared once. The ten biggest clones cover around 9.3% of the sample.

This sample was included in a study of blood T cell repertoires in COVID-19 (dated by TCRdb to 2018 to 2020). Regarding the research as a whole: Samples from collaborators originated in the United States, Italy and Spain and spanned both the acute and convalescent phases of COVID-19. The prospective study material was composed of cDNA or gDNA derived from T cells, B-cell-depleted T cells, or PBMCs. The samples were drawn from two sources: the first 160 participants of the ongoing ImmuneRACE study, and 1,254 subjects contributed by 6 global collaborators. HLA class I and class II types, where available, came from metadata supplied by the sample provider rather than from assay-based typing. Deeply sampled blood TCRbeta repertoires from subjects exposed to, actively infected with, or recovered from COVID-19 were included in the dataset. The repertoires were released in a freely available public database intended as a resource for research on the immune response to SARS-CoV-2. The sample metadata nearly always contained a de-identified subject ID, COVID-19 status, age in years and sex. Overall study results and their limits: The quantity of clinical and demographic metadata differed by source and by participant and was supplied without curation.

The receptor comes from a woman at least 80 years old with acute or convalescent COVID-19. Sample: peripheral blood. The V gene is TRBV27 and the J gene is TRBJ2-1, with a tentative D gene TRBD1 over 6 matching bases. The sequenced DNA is TGTGCCAGCACCCGGATCCCAGGGGCGCAATTTAATGAGCAGTTCTTC. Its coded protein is CASTRIPGAQFNEQFF.